This T cell receptor beta chain was recorded in a study of vaccination and CD4 T cells after COVID-19. About the study: The authors used overlapping spike peptides from SARS-CoV-2, HCoV-NL63, HCoV-OC43 and HCoV-229E to stimulate cells.

CDR3 size: 12 residues. Germline V lookup: CDR1 DFQATT, CDR2 SNEGSKA (reference sequence). Germline trimming cut 6 bases from V and 7 bases from J; bases unmatched to any gene: 4. With regard to this clonotype: Its antigen is not known.

Study-wide results and caveats: Counts of SARS-CoV-2-reactive clonotypes had a median that went from around 20 to 38, a nonsignificant change. Within the convalescent patients, spike mono-reactivity was found in 304 of 307 vaccine-specific clones.

Sequencing of cultured CD4+ T cell DNA used the Oncomine TCR Beta short-read assay. Investigators isolated genomic DNA from cultured CD4+ T cells. TCRdb re-called the PCR reads with MiXCR, one entry per CDR3 protein. Found here are about 5,600 distinct CDR3 sequences, less than 50% of them singletons; the top ten hold approximately 33%. Noted treatment: approximately 9-day PBMC culture with coronavirus spike peptide pools or control peptides (ViraFEST assay). The chain joins TRBV20-1 to TRBJ1-4, with 8 bases matching TRBD1. This clonotype was obtained from a human donor who had recovered from COVID-19. The sample consisted of CD4+ T cells from blood, cultured in vitro. The CDR3 is CSAATGGEKLFF. DNA of the CDR3: TGCAGTGCAGCCACAGGGGGTGAAAAACTGTTTTTT.